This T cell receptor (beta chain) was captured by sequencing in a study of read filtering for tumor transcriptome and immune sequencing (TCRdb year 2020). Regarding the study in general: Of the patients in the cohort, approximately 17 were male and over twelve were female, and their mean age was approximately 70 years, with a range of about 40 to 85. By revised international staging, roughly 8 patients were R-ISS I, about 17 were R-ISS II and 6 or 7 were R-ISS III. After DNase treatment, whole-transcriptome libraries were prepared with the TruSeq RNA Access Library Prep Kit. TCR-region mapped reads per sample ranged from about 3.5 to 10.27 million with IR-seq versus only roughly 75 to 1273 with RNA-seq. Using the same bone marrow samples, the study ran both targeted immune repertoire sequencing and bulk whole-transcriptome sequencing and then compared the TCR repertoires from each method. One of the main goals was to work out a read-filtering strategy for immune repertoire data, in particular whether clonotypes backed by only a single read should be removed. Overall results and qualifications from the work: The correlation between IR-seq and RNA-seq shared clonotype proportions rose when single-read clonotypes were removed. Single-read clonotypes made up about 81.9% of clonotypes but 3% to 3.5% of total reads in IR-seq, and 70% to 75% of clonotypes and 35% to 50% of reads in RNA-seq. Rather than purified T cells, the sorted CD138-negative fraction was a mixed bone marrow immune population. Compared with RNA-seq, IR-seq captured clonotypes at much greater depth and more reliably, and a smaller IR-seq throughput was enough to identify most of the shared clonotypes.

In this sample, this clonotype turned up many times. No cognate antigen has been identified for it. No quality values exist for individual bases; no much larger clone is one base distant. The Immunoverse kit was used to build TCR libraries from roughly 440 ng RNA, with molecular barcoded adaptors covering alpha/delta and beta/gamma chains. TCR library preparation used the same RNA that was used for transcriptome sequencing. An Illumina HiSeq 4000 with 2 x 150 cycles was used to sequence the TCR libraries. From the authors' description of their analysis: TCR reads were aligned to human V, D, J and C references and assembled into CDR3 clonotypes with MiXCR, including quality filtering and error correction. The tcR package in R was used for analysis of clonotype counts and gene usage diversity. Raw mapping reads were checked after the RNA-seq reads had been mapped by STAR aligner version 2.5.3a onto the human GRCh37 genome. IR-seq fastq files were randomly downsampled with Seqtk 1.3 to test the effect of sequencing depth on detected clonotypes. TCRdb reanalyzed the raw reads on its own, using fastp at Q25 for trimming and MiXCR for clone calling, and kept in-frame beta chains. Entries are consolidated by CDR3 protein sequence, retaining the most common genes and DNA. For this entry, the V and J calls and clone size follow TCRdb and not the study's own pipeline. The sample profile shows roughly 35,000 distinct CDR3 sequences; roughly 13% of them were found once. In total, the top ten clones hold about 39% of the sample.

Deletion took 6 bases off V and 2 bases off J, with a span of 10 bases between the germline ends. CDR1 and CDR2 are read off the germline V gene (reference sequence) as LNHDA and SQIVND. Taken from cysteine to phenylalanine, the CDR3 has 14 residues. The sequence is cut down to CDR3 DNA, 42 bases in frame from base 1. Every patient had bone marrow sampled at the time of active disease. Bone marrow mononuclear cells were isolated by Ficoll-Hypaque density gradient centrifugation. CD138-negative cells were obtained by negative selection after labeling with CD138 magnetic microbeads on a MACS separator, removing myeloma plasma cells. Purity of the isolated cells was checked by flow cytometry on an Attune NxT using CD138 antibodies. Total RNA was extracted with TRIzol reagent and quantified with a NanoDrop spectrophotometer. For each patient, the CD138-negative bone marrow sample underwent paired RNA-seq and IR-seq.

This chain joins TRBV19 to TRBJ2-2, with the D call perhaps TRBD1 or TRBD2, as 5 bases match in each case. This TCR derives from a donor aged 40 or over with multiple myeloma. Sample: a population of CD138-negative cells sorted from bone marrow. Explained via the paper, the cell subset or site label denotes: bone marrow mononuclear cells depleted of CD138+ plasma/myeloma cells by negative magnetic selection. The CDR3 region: CASSRDLNTGELFF. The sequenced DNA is TGTGCCAGTAGCAGGGACCTAAACACCGGGGAGCTGTTTTTT.